This T cell receptor beta chain emerged from a study of cytomegalovirus exposure and HLA in healthy donors. In germline, CDR1 is SGHRS, CDR2 YFSETQ. CDR3 size: 15 residues. Trimming took 4 bases from V and 2 from J; bases not matched to a gene: 9. Only a few counts were recorded for this clone. This cohort consisted of healthy bone marrow donors. The PCR made use of 60 Vbeta and 13 Jbeta primers. Method: immunoSEQ multiplex PCR; TCRdb's copy keeps in-frame clones and lacks some. Of nearly 70,000 clones listed, 60% to 75% were seen once; the top ten hold around 10%. The sequencing input was PBMCs. The chain couples TRBV5-1 to TRBJ2-7, with TRBD1 matching 7 bases. The sequence came from a woman aged 55-69 years in good health and CMV-seropositive. CDR3 region: CASSPRAGGTYEQYF. DNA of the CDR3: TGCGCCAGCAGCCCCCGGGCAGGGGGTACCTACGAGCAGTACTTC.